The rows below give T cell receptor beta chains drawn from one sample of a study of blood T cell repertoires in COVID-19. Measured with immunoSEQ multiplex PCR; TCRdb has only the in-frame clones, and not every one. The data contain over 200,000 clones, about 85% of them singletons. What was sequenced was peripheral blood. The receptors originated from a woman younger than 30 who had recovered from COVID-19. Both conserved end residues are part of each CDR3.

TRBV23-1	TRBJ1-5	CASSPRSGTDIRNQPQHF
TRBV6-5	TRBJ2-5	CASSPGGETQYF
TRBV7-9	TRBJ2-7	CASSYLTGTSGRAEQYF
TRBV6-2/TRBV6-3	TRBJ2-5	CASSYLGGRAETQYF
TRBV27	TRBJ2-2	CASSLFGDRVPGELFF
TRBV6-6	TRBJ2-1	CASSAPGGDEQFF
TRBV28	TRBJ2-3	CASSPSGLITTDTQYF
TRBV27	TRBJ1-6	CASSHQGNSPLHF
TRBV5-1	TRBJ1-6	CASSVAPLGTGGSPLHF
TRBV6-2/TRBV6-3	TRBJ2-5	CASSYLGGTQYF
TRBV5-5	TRBJ2-7	CASRRTSTSYEQYF
TRBV7-9	TRBJ1-6	CASSLSQNNSPLHF
TRBV2	TRBJ2-1	CATITDRGQFF
TRBV28	TRBJ2-1	CASSFMTGEGQFF
TRBV13	TRBJ1-1	CASSSINRGKNTEAFF
TRBV15	TRBJ2-1	CATSRERLAGAQTGFF
TRBV6-5	TRBJ2-7	CASSYPSGRSYEQYF
TRBV3-1/TRBV3-2	TRBJ1-3	CASRPNDSSGNTIYF
TRBV7-3	TRBJ2-1	CASSPGLAGRAYNEQFF
TRBV9	TRBJ2-3	CASSVAGTGTDTQYF
TRBV19	TRBJ1-1	CASTRQGTVTEAFF
TRBV20-1	TRBJ1-5	CSRGGCQPQHF
TRBV10-1	TRBJ2-3	CASSESEDRSTDTQYF
TRBV18	TRBJ1-1	CASSPQRTEAFF
TRBV5-4	TRBJ1-2	CASSSGQRGYTF
TRBV24-1	TRBJ2-1	CATSDWTSREQFF
TRBV4-1	TRBJ2-4	CASSRLTGRGLTIQYF
TRBV6-1	TRBJ1-2	CASSEAGGSYLNYGYTF
TRBV11-2	TRBJ2-1	CASRRGDQGIGEQFF
TRBV6-5	TRBJ1-1	CASSYNVQNTEAFF
TRBV5-4	TRBJ2-2	CASSSFRLAHLTGELFF
TRBV20-1	TRBJ2-2	CSASRAGSSGELFF
TRBV7-9	TRBJ1-1	CASRRDTEAFF
TRBV2	TRBJ1-1	CAEGALNTEAFF
TRBV6-5	TRBJ1-2	CASRGDRRANYGYTF
TRBV7-2	TRBJ2-1	CASSLVRLAGNNEQFF
TRBV15	TRBJ2-2	CATFSGRAKTGELFF
TRBV5-6	TRBJ2-1	CASSLVAWSYNEQFF
TRBV5-4	TRBJ2-7	CASSFQQGSEQYF
TRBV4-1	TRBJ1-1	CASSHVAGGVRAFF
TRBV7-3	TRBJ2-3	CASSFKTRTDTQYF
TRBV5-6	TRBJ2-1	CASSRIWTSGDIPNEQFF